Below, one T cell receptor beta chain is given with its context. Its target is not known. The sample is drawn from a study of T cell responses to AZD1222 COVID-19 vaccine. Study-level results: Recipients of AZD1222 seropositive at baseline numbered only 5 to 7.

Sequencing used immunoSEQ multiplex PCR; TCRdb keeps in-frame clones, though not all of them. The table records about 85,000 clones, 86% of them present only once. V was trimmed by 2 bases and J by 2 bases, leaving 10 bases between them. The CDR3 extends over 15 amino acids. Per germline, CDR1 KGHSH and CDR2 LQKENI. Sequencing used peripheral blood, obtained on day 0 of AZD1222 vaccination. This receptor was identified in an adult in good health. The genes are TRBV18 and TRBJ1-5; no reliable D call. CDR3 nucleotide sequence: TGTGCCAGCTCACCAGAGGGTATGGGCAATCAGCCCCAGCATTTT. Translated, it gives CASSPEGMGNQPQHF.